This T cell receptor (beta chain) stems from a study of blood T cell repertoires in COVID-19. The method was immunoSEQ multiplex PCR; TCRdb's version includes in-frame clones alone and lacks a portion of them. Of roughly 200,000 clones in the sample, around 83% were seen once. This receptor was obtained from an elderly woman with COVID-19, enrolled during active disease. Sequenced input: peripheral blood.

CDR3 nucleotides: TGCGCCAGCAGCCAAACTAGCGGGATCTCCTACGAGCAGTACTTC. This encodes CASSQTSGISYEQYF. The chain is built from TRBV4-1 and TRBJ2-7, with 10 positions matching TRBD2. This CDR3 comprises 15 residues. CDR1 MGHRA and CDR2 YSYEKL come from the germline V gene. V lost 2 bases, J lost 0 bases, and 1 base stayed unmatched.